This TCR beta chain stems from a study of shared T cell receptors in the human thymus. Measured with immunoSEQ multiplex PCR; TCRdb has only the in-frame clones, and not every one. The repertoire holds roughly 700,000 clones, with 85% to 90% as singletons. From germline, CDR1 is SGHVS and CDR2 FQNEAQ. Trimming removed 1 base from V and 9 bases from J; junction bases left unmatched: 10. This CDR3 comprises 16 residues. These data are also associated with another study on human thymus T cells. This second study says: Unrelated people showed highly overlapping thymic repertoires, related research reported.

The genes are TRBV7-8 and TRBJ2-1; 9 bases fit TRBD2. Sequenced input: thymocytes. The TCR was taken from a boy younger than two with a congenital heart defect. This chain's CDR3 is CASSLEAGGPGSEQFF. In nucleotides, the CDR3 is TGTGCCAGCAGCTTAGAGGCGGGAGGGCCGGGCAGTGAGCAGTTCTTC. Full variable domain (outside the CDR3, taken from reference TRBV7-8 and TRBJ2-1): GAGVSQSPRYKVAKRGQDVALRCDPISGHVSLFWYQQALGQGPEFLTYFQNEAQLDKSGLPSDRFFAERPEGSVSTLKIQRTQQEDSAVYLCASSLEAGGPGSEQFFGPGTRLTVL.